Listed here is a single T cell receptor (beta chain). The sample originates from a study of blood T cell repertoires in COVID-19. Study-level information: The United States, Italy and Spain provided the acute and convalescent COVID-19 samples. Nucleic acid was either cDNA or gDNA, and it came from T cells, B-cell-depleted T cells, or PBMCs.

Trimming left V 2 bases short and J 6 bases short, with 19 bases between. Germline values: CDR1 KGHSH, CDR2 LQKENI. The CDR3 is 16 residues long. The participants were between 18 and 89 years old and came from roughly 25 US areas. Participants' reported clinical history set cohort assignment. Method: immunoSEQ multiplex PCR; TCRdb's copy keeps in-frame clones and lacks some. The sample carries about 280,000 clones, roughly 80% recorded once. V usage is TRBV18 and J usage is TRBJ1-2; perhaps TRBD1 as D (5 bases). The source is a man aged 35-49 years who had been exposed to COVID-19. Sequenced material: PBMCs or T cells enriched from blood (not recorded which). CDR3 sequence (DNA): TGTGCCAGCTCACCAGGGCTTTTCCTGGGACTTGATGGCTACACCTTC. It yields the protein CASSPGLFLGLDGYTF.